The subject of this entry is one T cell receptor (beta chain). The sample holds a few counts of this clonotype. It lacks a known antigen. Within one base of it there is no much larger clone, and no base qualities were kept. Its CDR3 holds 14 amino acids, cysteine through phenylalanine. Left in the record is the CDR3 DNA by itself, 42 bases read in frame from the first base. Trimming leaves V shorter by 2 bases and J shorter by 5 bases, with the junction holding 4 bases beyond the gene matches. CDR1 and CDR2 are drawn from the germline V gene: KGHSH, LQKENI. TCR beta CDR3 regions were amplified from RNA transcripts for repertoire sequencing. HTBI primers and the Qiagen OneStep RT-PCR kit were used in a first-round RT-PCR, which was followed by a second-round multiplex PCR, size selection and purification. Libraries were sequenced paired-end with 100 bp reads on an Illumina HiSeq2000. The study's own analysis went as follows. SOAPnuke was used for read processing, and reads with adapters, uncalled bases, a mean Phred below 15, or no exact constant-primer or identifier match were discarded. COPE v1.2.5 was used to merge high-quality paired reads. Unique nucleotide sequences were defined as clonotypes and aligned to IMGT TRB V, D and J references using MiTCR v1.1. Only V-J combinations with frequency above 0.0001 were analysed, covering about 99% of repertoires. A TCR clonal expansion and chaos score per V-J combination was defined as the ratio of F50 clonal expansion to chaos observed in the TCRdist matrix. Features were reduced by Welch's t-statistics and random forest to 10 to 15 V-J combinations, which fed a naive Bayes classifier. The similarity between thyroid and blood repertoires was quantified using the Morisita-Horn index. Starting from the raw public reads, TCRdb applied fastp trimming at Q25, assembled clones with MiXCR and retained in-frame beta chains. One record per CDR3 amino acid sequence lists the most common genes and DNA. TCRdb, not the authors, supplied the V and J calls. The table for this sample lists over a million distinct CDR3 sequences; roughly two fifths of them were counted only once. Roughly 10% of the sample is taken by the ten largest.

The source of the sample is a study of Graves' ophthalmopathy and Graves' hyperthyroidism (dated by TCRdb to the late 2010s). Turning to the overall study: Hyperthyroidism was considered stable if no progression to ophthalmopathy occurred within 18 months of follow-up. The study used signatures of the TCR beta repertoire to tell Graves' ophthalmopathy apart from Graves' hyperthyroidism and to predict which patients would progress to ophthalmopathy. In total, 135 blood samples were TCR-sequenced: approximately 42 ophthalmopathy, under 80 hyperthyroidism and some 17 hyperthyroidism-to-ophthalmopathy patients. To explore V-J signatures that distinguish ophthalmopathy from hyperthyroidism, a discovery set of about a hundred patients was enrolled, made up of over 40 with ophthalmopathy and 55 to 65 with stable hyperthyroidism. For independent validation, a separate cohort was made up of 18 to 20 hyperthyroidism patients plus 17 patients who later progressed from hyperthyroidism to ophthalmopathy. In more than five hyperthyroidism patients, the T-cell repertoires found in thyroid tissue were compared with those found in blood. Following sample collection, hyperthyroidism patients were given methimazole at a starting dose of 30 mg daily, and ophthalmopathy patients were given high-dose intravenous methylprednisolone. Overall study outcomes, separate from this receptor: Most of the expanded thyroid clonotypes with a frequency above 0.001 were also detected in blood, and it was suggested that the thyroid immune response may be reflected by blood repertoires. In cross-validation, the 13-signature model distinguished ophthalmopathy from stable hyperthyroidism with approximately 88% sensitivity and roughly 81% specificity, and in the test set the corresponding values were about 80% and 75%. In validation, the model predicted ophthalmopathy progression with about 64% sensitivity and less than 80% specificity; around twelve predicted patients were CT-confirmed with GO in a median of about 7.1 months. No statistical method was used to predetermine the sample size, and group allocation was not hidden from the investigators.

Hyperthyroidism patients were newly diagnosed, with disease duration under 2 months, and aged 18 to 65 years. Patients with other autoimmune diseases, uncontrolled infections, pregnancy or lactation were excluded. Diagnosis was based on clinical symptoms, serum thyroxine, TRAb, thyroid ultrasound and orbital computed tomography. Trizol reagent was used to extract the total RNA, and its quality was then checked on an Agilent 2100 Bioanalyzer. This TCR was recovered from an adult man with Graves' hyperthyroidism. Sequencing was carried out using peripheral blood or thyroid tissue (not recorded which). The chain is encoded by TRBV18 joined to TRBJ2-7; TRBD1 matches 9 bases in the middle. The CDR3 has the sequence CASSPGTGLDEQYF. The DNA reads TGTGCCAGCTCACCAGGGACAGGGTTGGACGAGCAGTACTTC.